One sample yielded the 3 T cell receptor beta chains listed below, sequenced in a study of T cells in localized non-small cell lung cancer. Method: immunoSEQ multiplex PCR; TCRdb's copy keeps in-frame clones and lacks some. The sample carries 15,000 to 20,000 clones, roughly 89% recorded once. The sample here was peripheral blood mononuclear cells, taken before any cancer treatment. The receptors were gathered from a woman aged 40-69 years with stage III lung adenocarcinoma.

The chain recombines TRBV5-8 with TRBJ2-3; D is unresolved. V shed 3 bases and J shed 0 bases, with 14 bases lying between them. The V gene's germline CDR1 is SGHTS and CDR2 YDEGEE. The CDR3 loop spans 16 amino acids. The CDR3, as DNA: TGTGCCAGCAGCTCTCGGACGGATCCTAGCACAGATACGCAGTATTTT. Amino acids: CASSSRTDPSTDTQYF. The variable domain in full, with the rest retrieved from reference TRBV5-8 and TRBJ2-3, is EAGVTQSPTHLIKTRGQQATLRCSPISGHTSVYWYQQALGLGLQFLLWYDEGEERNRGNFPPRFSGRQFPNYSSELNVNALELEDSALYLCASSSRTDPSTDTQYFGPGTRLTVL.

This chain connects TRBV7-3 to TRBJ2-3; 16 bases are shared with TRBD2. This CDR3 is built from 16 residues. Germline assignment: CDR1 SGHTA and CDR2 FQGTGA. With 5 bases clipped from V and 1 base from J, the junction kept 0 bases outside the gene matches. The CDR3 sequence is CASSGTSGGGTDTQYF. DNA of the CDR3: TGTGCCAGCAGCGGGACTAGCGGGGGGGGCACAGATACGCAGTATTTT.

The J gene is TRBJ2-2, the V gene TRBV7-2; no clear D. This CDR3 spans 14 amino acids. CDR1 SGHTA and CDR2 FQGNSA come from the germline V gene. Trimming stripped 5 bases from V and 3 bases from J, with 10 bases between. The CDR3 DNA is TGTGCCAGCAGCCCTCCAAGGTACACCGGGGAGCTGTTTTTT. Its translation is CASSPPRYTGELFF.